Each of the 16 T cell receptor beta chains below was sequenced from the same sample in a study of T-cell reconstitution after alpha-beta-depleted transplantation in children. A library of TCRbeta sequences, prepared with unique molecular identifiers, was generated. TCRdb fed the PCR reads into MiXCR, producing one record per CDR3 protein. The sample comprises hundreds of thousands of distinct CDR3 sequences, under 20% of which are singletons, and about 41% rests with the top ten. Sequencing used PBMCs, mostly from graft donor cells, obtained 360 days after TCRalphabeta/CD19-depleted stem cell transplant. The source of these receptors is a male patient between 2 and 15 years old who had a stem cell transplant for acute lymphoblastic leukemia, so the T cells may come from the graft donor.

This clonotype showed up just a few times. The chain uses TRBV4-1 and TRBJ1-1; D gene unclear. V gave up 5 bases and J gave up 2 bases, with 12 bases separating them. Germline assignment: CDR1 MGHRA and CDR2 YSYEKL. The CDR3 spans 14 residues. In nucleotides, the CDR3 is TGCGCCAGCAGCAAACCGGGAACCAACACTGAAGCTTTCTTT. This gives the protein CASSKPGTNTEAFF.

This clonotype appeared a few times. V gene TRBV6-5 combines with J gene TRBJ2-1; D is possibly TRBD2 (5 bases). This CDR3 comprises 18 residues. The V gene lost 4 bases and the J gene lost 6 bases, with 25 bases spanning the gap. The germline CDR1 and CDR2 sequences are MNHEY and SVGAGI. CDR3 bases: TGTGCCAGCAGTTCCACTCCGATAACTAGGCCGAAGAGCAATGAGCAGTTCTTC. Translating gives CASSSTPITRPKSNEQFF.

Many counts were recorded for this clonotype. J is TRBJ2-2 and V is TRBV10-3, with D possibly matching TRBD2 (5 bases). CDR3 length: 17 residues. Germline CDR1 is ENHRY and CDR2 is SYGVKD. The V end was cut by 2 bases, the J end by 5 bases, with 18 bases between. The CDR3 protein is CAISELSTRGRTGELFF. The CDR3 region has the DNA TGTGCCATCAGTGAGCTCTCAACTAGAGGGAGAACCGGGGAGCTGTTTTTT.

The table lists this clonotype with a few counts. The chain links TRBV29-1 to TRBJ2-7; 11 bases fit TRBD1. With 7 bases clipped from V and 2 bases from J, the junction kept 7 bases outside the gene matches. CDR3 length equals 14 residues. Germline V gene sequence: CDR1 SQVTM, CDR2 ANQGSEA. CDR3 loop: CSALGTGGPYEQYF. CDR3 DNA: TGCAGCGCACTGGGGACAGGGGGGCCCTACGAGCAGTACTTC.

This clonotype was counted between two and nine times. The chain carries TRBV18 and TRBJ2-7; 11 bases fit TRBD1. This CDR3 has 16 residues. The germline gives CDR1 KGHSH, CDR2 LQKENI. The junction had 10 bases not matched to a gene; V was cut back by 3 bases and J by 6 bases. The CDR3 coding sequence is TGTGCCAGCTCACCTGTTCTACCGGGACAGGGGGGCGAGCAGTACTTC. This codes for CASSPVLPGQGGEQYF.

There are a few counts of this clonotype. The CDR3 DNA is TGTGCCAGCAGTGAATATGTCCCGCGGGGTGGGGATCAGCCCCAGCATTTT. This sequence encodes CASSEYVPRGGDQPQHF. This rearrangement joins TRBV25-1 to TRBJ1-5; D is undetermined. In germline, CDR1 is MGHDK, CDR2 SYGVNS. The CDR3 covers 17 residues. The V end was cut by 0 bases, the J end by 5 bases, with 17 bases between.

V gene TRBV27 combines with J gene TRBJ2-7; TRBD2 might be the D (6 bases). Germline lookup yields CDR1 MNHEY and CDR2 SMNVEV (reference sequence). Trimming took off 1 base at V and 2 bases at J, with 21 bases between the two ends. The CDR3 has 18 residues. CDR3 nucleotide sequence: TGTGCCAGCAGTTTATATCCTCACTCCGGGACTGCCGCCTACGAGCAGTACTTC. Translating it yields CASSLYPHSGTAAYEQYF.

The V and J genes are TRBV4-3 and TRBJ2-7, with D unclear. CDR1 and CDR2 from the germline V gene are LGHNA and YSLEER. Trimming cost V 0 bases and J 0 bases, with 9 bases left between them. The CDR3 loop spans 15 amino acids. CDR3 nucleotide sequence: TGCGCCAGCAGCCAAGAATACGGGTACTCCTACGAGCAGTACTTC. Protein sequence: CASSQEYGYSYEQYF.

The V and J genes are TRBV7-2 and TRBJ2-2; no clear D gene. The CDR3 is 16 amino acids. The germline V gene has CDR1 SGHTA and CDR2 FQGNSA. Trimming cost V 1 base and J 0 bases, with 9 bases left between them. The CDR3 region is CASSLVLFPNTGELFF. CDR3 in DNA: TGTGCCAGCAGCTTAGTGCTATTCCCGAACACCGGGGAGCTGTTTTTT.

This clonotype was counted only a few times. The chain recombines TRBV20-1 with TRBJ2-4; 14 bases fit TRBD2. Germline V gene lookup returns CDR1 DFQATT and CDR2 SNEGSKA (reference sequence). The CDR3 is 16 residues long. With V trimmed by 3 bases and J by 5 bases, 6 bases remained unmatched. CDR3 coding DNA: TGCAGTGCTAGCGACCAGACTAGCGGGAGGGAAAACATTCAGTACTTC. Translating gives CSASDQTSGRENIQYF.

This clonotype was counted only a few times. The gene calls are TRBV4-3 and TRBJ1-3; 7 bases fit TRBD1. The CDR3 consists of 15 residues. Germline V lookup: CDR1 LGHNA, CDR2 YSLEER. Germline trimming cut 5 bases from V and 2 bases from J; bases unmatched to any gene: 6. The DNA of the CDR3 is TGCGCCAGCAGCGACCGGGACAGACCTGGAAACACCATATATTTT. Translation: CASSDRDRPGNTIYF.

This clonotype appeared a few times. J is TRBJ2-1 and V is TRBV3-1; D ambiguous. Germline V gene sequence: CDR1 LGHDT, CDR2 YNNKEL (reference sequence). The ends were cut back, 5 bases at V and 5 bases at J, with 10 bases in the middle. This CDR3 spans 13 amino acids. CDR3 loop: CASSTGPNNEQFF. The CDR3 nucleotides read TGTGCCAGCAGCACCGGACCAAACAATGAGCAGTTCTTC.

The chain combines TRBV12-3 or TRBV12-4 with TRBJ2-7; 11 bases fit TRBD2. The trim removed 6 bases at V and 6 bases at J, leaving 7 bases unmatched. The CDR3 loop spans 14 amino acids. Here the CDR3 reads CASSLYLAGGEQYF. The CDR3 nucleotides read TGTGCCAGCAGCCTCTACCTAGCGGGAGGCGAGCAGTACTTC.

CDR3 in amino acids: CASSEAPQGSVGNQPQHF. As DNA, the CDR3 is TGTGCCAGCAGTGAAGCTCCCCAGGGGTCGGTAGGCAATCAGCCCCAGCATTTT. This rearrangement joins TRBV2 to TRBJ1-5; tentatively, D is TRBD1 (6 bases). V was pared by 0 bases and J by 2 bases, with 17 bases between. CDR3 length: 18 amino acids. Germline assignment: CDR1 SNHLY and CDR2 FYNNEI.

This clonotype was observed at least ten times. The chain links TRBV5-1 to TRBJ2-7, with D hard to call. V was shortened by 0 bases and J by 5 bases, with 15 bases between the two germline ends. This CDR3 spans 15 amino acids. CDR1 and CDR2 from the germline V gene are SGHRS and YFSETQ. DNA for the CDR3: TGCGCCAGCAGCTTGGGGGCGATAGCTCGTGACGAGCAGTACTTC. This encodes CASSLGAIARDEQYF.

This clonotype was recorded many times. V usage is TRBV5-5 and J usage is TRBJ2-1; D may be TRBD2 (5 bases). The CDR3 has 15 amino acids. CDR1 and CDR2 from the germline V gene are SGHKS and YYEKEE (reference sequence). The V and J ends lost 7 bases and 4 bases respectively, with 18 bases between them. The CDR3 protein is CASDPDPGNYNEQFF. In DNA form, the CDR3 reads TGTGCCAGCGATCCCGACCCCGGGAATTACAATGAGCAGTTCTTC.